The 28 T cell receptor beta chains reported below all come from one sample, sequenced in a study of T cell repertoires in cytomegalovirus infection. The antigens of these receptors remain unknown. A single record per CDR3 protein comes from TCRdb applying MiXCR to the reads. The sample shows some 68,000 distinct CDR3 sequences, about 23% of them seen only once. The sample was PBMCs, sequenced either directly or after in vitro stimulation (not recorded which). The source is a human donor in good health (CMV status not recorded). Some clones in this sample may be carry-over from other donors' samples.

This clonotype was seen more than once but under ten times. The V gene is TRBV7-8, the J gene TRBJ2-7; 10 bases align to TRBD2. Germline lookup yields CDR1 SGHVS and CDR2 FQNEAQ. V shed 4 bases and J 3 bases; nucleotides not matched to a gene: 6. The CDR3 runs 15 residues. The CDR3 loop reads CASSSRTSGVYEQYF. The DNA of the CDR3 is TGTGCCAGCAGCTCAAGGACTAGCGGAGTCTACGAGCAGTACTTC.

This clonotype was found many times. The J gene is TRBJ2-7, the V gene TRBV10-3; 8 positions match TRBD1. The CDR3 is made up of 16 amino acids. J was trimmed by 6 bases and V by 3 bases; bases with no gene match: 13. Germline values: CDR1 ENHRY, CDR2 SYGVKD. The CDR3 region has the DNA TGTGCCATCAGTGATGTACAGGGGGTCGCCCCTGGCGAGCAGTACGTC. The encoded protein is CAISDVQGVAPGEQYV.

V usage is TRBV2 and J usage is TRBJ1-2; the D gene is possibly TRBD1 (5 bases). Looked up from germline, CDR1 is SNHLY and CDR2 is FYNNEI. Trimming left V 3 bases short and J 4 bases short, with 12 bases between. The CDR3 covers 14 residues. The CDR3 nucleotides read TGTGCCAGCAGTGAGTCAGGGAACTCCTATGGCTACACCTTC. Translation: CASSESGNSYGYTF. Supplemented by reference TRBV2 and TRBJ1-2, the full variable domain reads EPEVTQTPSHQVTQMGQEVILRCVPISNHLYFYWYRQILGQKVEFLVSFYNNEISEKSEIFDDQFSVERPDGSNFTLKIRSTKLEDSAMYFCASSESGNSYGYTFGSGTRLTVV.

This chain uses TRBV4-3 with TRBJ2-3, with 8 nucleotides matching TRBD1. The CDR3 is made up of 14 amino acids. CDR1 is LGHNA, CDR2 YSLEER, per germline. V lost 1 base and J lost 4; bases outside the gene matches: 1. In DNA, the CDR3 is TGCGCCAGCAGCCAAGGACAGGGGCCAGATACGCAGTATTTT. Translating gives CASSQGQGPDTQYF.

The rearrangement joins TRBV6-1 to TRBJ2-7, with 10 bases that match TRBD2. The trim removed 4 bases at V and 0 bases at J, leaving 3 bases unmatched. This CDR3 has 15 amino acids. Germline V gene sequence: CDR1 MNHNS, CDR2 SASEGT. The CDR3 here is CASSVSGRSSYEQYV. CDR3 coding DNA: TGTGCCAGCAGTGTTAGCGGGAGGAGCTCCTACGAGCAGTACGTC.

This sequence joins TRBV4-1 and TRBJ2-1, with TRBD2 matching 8 bases. CDR3 size: 17 residues. V shed 1 base, J shed 0 bases, and the junction held 5 bases outside the gene matches. Looked up from germline, CDR1 is MGHRA and CDR2 is YSYEKL. CDR3 amino acids: CASSQALAGSSYNEQFF. CDR3 nucleotide sequence: TGCGCCAGCAGCCAAGCGCTAGCGGGCAGCTCCTACAATGAGCAGTTCTTC.

This sequence joins TRBV27 and TRBJ2-3, with D uncertain. CDR3 length: 16 residues. Between the trimmed V and J ends, which lost 3 bases and 0 bases, there was a span of 13 bases. Germline lookup yields CDR1 MNHEY and CDR2 SMNVEV (reference sequence). CDR3 region: CASSFGTRASTDTQYF. The CDR3 DNA follows: TGTGCCAGCAGTTTCGGAACCCGTGCTAGCACAGATACGCAGTATTTT.

This rearrangement joins TRBV28 to TRBJ1-2; tentatively, D is TRBD1 (5 bases). This CDR3 region has 14 residues. With 7 bases removed from V and 11 bases from J, the gap between germline ends came to 23 bases. The germline V gene encodes CDR1 MDHEN and CDR2 SYDVKM. CDR3 in amino acids: CASNPLGGAEDYTF. Written as DNA, the CDR3 is TGTGCCAGCAACCCCTTGGGAGGGGCTGAGGATTACACCTTC.

This clonotype was seen at least ten times. The rearrangement uses TRBV7-2 and TRBJ2-1; TRBD2 aligns across 9 bases. V shed 5 bases, J shed 8 bases, and the junction held 7 bases outside the gene matches. CDR1 is SGHTA, CDR2 FQGNSA, per germline. The CDR3 contains 14 residues. In DNA form, the CDR3 reads TGTGCCAGCAGCCCGGGGACTAGCATCGATGAGCAGTTCTTC. Translated, it gives CASSPGTSIDEQFF.

V and J are TRBV2 and TRBJ2-3, with a possible D match to TRBD1 (7 bases). The germline gives CDR1 SNHLY, CDR2 FYNNEI. The CDR3 is made up of 14 amino acids. V was cut by 3 bases and J by 4 bases, with 11 bases left in between. The CDR3 DNA reads TGTGCCAGCAGTGAGTCCAGGGGGGCAGATACGCAGTATTTT. Translating gives CASSESRGADTQYF.

This clonotype occurred many times. This sequence joins TRBV6-2 or TRBV6-3 and TRBJ2-7; 8 bases align to TRBD2. This CDR3 is 16 amino acids long. The junction had 8 bases not matched to a gene; V was cut back by 2 bases and J by 2 bases. CDR1 is MNHEY and CDR2 is SVGEGT in the germline V gene. CDR3 DNA sequence: TGTGCCAGCAGTTACCGGAGCGGGAGAAGTACCTACGAGCAGTACGTC. Protein product: CASSYRSGRSTYEQYV.

This clonotype was seen many times. The V gene is TRBV18, the J gene TRBJ1-6; D is uncertain. V gave up 3 bases and J gave up 5 bases, with 8 bases separating them. Per germline, CDR1 KGHSH and CDR2 LQKENI. The CDR3 length is 14 residues. This CDR3 reads CASSPDGNNSPLHF. The CDR3 nucleotides are TGTGCCAGCTCACCGGACGGAAATAATTCACCCCTCCACTTT.

This clonotype was recorded many times. This chain joins TRBV7-2 and TRBJ1-4, with 7 bases aligning to TRBD1. The CDR3 has 14 residues. CDR1 SGHTA and CDR2 FQGNSA come from the germline V gene. J gave up 5 bases and V 4 bases, and 4 bases lay outside the gene matches. The CDR3 nucleotides read TGTGCCAGCAGCTCGGGACAGCCGAATGAAAAACTGTTTTTT. Amino acids: CASSSGQPNEKLFF.

This chain joins TRBV7-9 and TRBJ2-1; 11 bases are a match to TRBD2. CDR1 and CDR2 from the germline V gene are SEHNR and FQNEAQ (reference sequence). This CDR3 is built from 15 residues. The V segment lost 4 bases and the J segment 9 bases; nucleotides outside the gene matches: 8. The CDR3 protein is CASSSSLAGDGEQFF. Written as DNA, the CDR3 is TGTGCCAGCAGCTCCTCACTAGCGGGAGATGGTGAGCAGTTCTTC.

The chain recombines TRBV30 with TRBJ1-2, with D unclear. The ends were cut back, 2 bases at V and 2 bases at J, with 18 bases in the middle. Germline assignment: CDR1 GTSNPN and CDR2 SVGIG (reference sequence). This CDR3 is built from 16 residues. CDR3 loop: CAWSRHPRPMNYGYTF. The CDR3 DNA is TGTGCCTGGAGTCGCCACCCGAGACCGATGAACTATGGCTACACCTTC.

This clonotype was recorded at least ten times. V and J are TRBV28 and TRBJ2-7, with a weak D call TRBD1 (5 bases). Trimming removed 5 bases at V and 1 base at J, with 12 bases between. The V gene's germline CDR1 is MDHEN and CDR2 SYDVKM. CDR3 length: 14 amino acids. This CDR3 reads CASSPDQGSYEQYF. CDR3 DNA: TGTGCCAGCAGTCCCGATCAGGGTTCCTACGAGCAGTACTTC.

This clonotype was seen more than once but under ten times. The CDR3 reads CASSYRDSGGYTF. CDR3 nucleotides: TGTGCCAGCAGTTACCGGGACAGCGGTGGCTACACCTTC. The J gene is TRBJ1-2, the V gene TRBV2, with 7 bases fitting TRBD1. CDR3 length equals 13 residues. With 5 bases clipped from V and 7 bases from J, the junction kept 7 bases outside the gene matches. Germline lookup yields CDR1 SNHLY and CDR2 FYNNEI.

This clonotype was observed a handful of times. The chain is built from TRBV6-2 or TRBV6-3 and TRBJ2-1, with a possible D match to TRBD2 (6 bases). The V end lost 5 bases, the J end lost 8 bases, and 10 bases lay between the germline ends. CDR3 length equals 12 residues. The germline V gene encodes CDR1 MNHEY and CDR2 SVGEGT. In DNA, the CDR3 is TGTGCCAGCAGTAATAGCGGCTATGAGCAGTTCTTC. This sequence encodes CASSNSGYEQFF.

The rearrangement links TRBV15 to TRBJ2-1; 10 bases line up with TRBD1. The length of the CDR3 is 18 residues. Germline lookup yields CDR1 LNHNV and CDR2 YYDKDF (reference sequence). Losses at the gene ends were 2 bases for V and 1 base for J; bases not matched to a gene: 8. For the CDR3, the DNA is TGTGCCACCAGCAGAAAAGACAGGGGGCTGTGGTCCTACAATGAGCAGTTCTTC. Protein sequence: CATSRKDRGLWSYNEQFF.

This clonotype showed up many times. This sequence joins TRBV7-2 and TRBJ2-1; perhaps TRBD1 as D (6 bases). Germline V gene sequence: CDR1 SGHTA, CDR2 FQGNSA. CDR3 length: 15 residues. Between the trimmed V and J ends, which lost 5 bases and 4 bases, there was a span of 15 bases. CDR3 loop: CASSRGAGAYNEQFF. As DNA, the CDR3 is TGTGCCAGCAGCCGTGGCGCAGGGGCGTACAATGAGCAGTTCTTC.

The CDR3 DNA reads TGCAGCGCCACTAGCGGGAGGGCCCCGGACGAGCAGTACTTC. This encodes CSATSGRAPDEQYF. V is TRBV29-1 and J is TRBJ2-7; 13 nucleotides line up with TRBD2. The trim removed 7 bases at V and 5 bases at J, leaving 8 bases unmatched. CDR3 length: 14 amino acids. Germline CDR1 is SQVTM and CDR2 is ANQGSEA.

This chain uses TRBV2 with TRBJ1-5; D gene ambiguous. The germline CDR1 and CDR2 sequences are SNHLY and FYNNEI. This CDR3 contains 15 residues. The V end lost 3 bases, the J end lost 5 bases, and 14 bases lay between the germline ends. This chain's CDR3 is CASSEISSGDQPQHF. The CDR3 DNA sequence: TGTGCCAGCAGTGAGATAAGCAGTGGAGATCAGCCCCAGCATTTT.

This sequence joins TRBV7-9 and TRBJ2-1, with TRBD1 matching 7 bases. The length of the CDR3 is 17 residues. V was clipped by 4 bases and J by 3 bases; unmatched bases: 12. Per the germline V gene, CDR1 is SEHNR and CDR2 is FQNEAQ (reference sequence). The CDR3 region is CASSSAPGTVNYNEQFF. The CDR3 DNA reads TGTGCCAGCAGCTCTGCTCCCGGGACAGTCAACTACAATGAGCAGTTCTTC.

The CDR3 DNA follows: TGCGCCAGCAGCCGCGTTATTAAGGAGGAGCAGTTCTTC. It encodes CASSRVIKEEQFF. This chain connects TRBV4-1 to TRBJ2-1, with D uncertain. The CDR3 is 13 residues long. Germline values: CDR1 MGHRA, CDR2 YSYEKL. V lost 4 bases to trimming and J lost 10 bases, with 14 bases between them.

This clonotype was seen at least ten times. V and J are TRBV7-6 and TRBJ2-5, with unresolved D. Germline assignment: CDR1 SGHVS and CDR2 FNYEAQ. CDR3 length: 11 amino acids. V shed 4 bases and J shed 3 bases, with 3 bases lying between them. CDR3: CASSSEETQYF. As DNA, the CDR3 is TGTGCCAGCAGCTCCGAAGAGACCCAGTACTTC. Looking up the rest from reference TRBV7-6 and TRBJ2-5 gives the full variable domain: GAGVSQSPRYKVTKRGQDVALRCDPISGHVSLYWYRQALGQGPEFLTYFNYEAQQDKSGLPNDRFSAERPEGSISTLTIQRTEQRDSAMYRCASSSEETQYFGPGTRLLVL.

This clonotype showed up just a few times. This chain joins TRBV19 and TRBJ1-6, with TRBD1 as a possible D gene (6 bases). The germline V and J ends were trimmed by 0 bases and 3 bases, with 9 bases remaining between them. Germline CDR1 reads LNHDA; CDR2 reads SQIVND (reference sequence). This CDR3 contains 16 residues. The CDR3 region has the DNA TGTGCCAGTAGTATAGATCAGGGGCGCTATAATTCACCCCTCCACTTT. It yields the protein CASSIDQGRYNSPLHF.

Comments on this clonotype: A read error may account for a junction end that differs from germline. The rearrangement uses TRBV7-7 and TRBJ2-3, with D perhaps assigned TRBD1 or TRBD2 (5 bases each). This CDR3 region has 15 residues. Per germline, CDR1 SSHAT and CDR2 FNYEAQ (reference sequence). The CDR3 reads CASSLEARGTDTQYF. CDR3 DNA sequence: TGTGCTAGCAGCTTAGAGGCGAGGGGAACAGATACGCAGTATTTT.

In its sample, this clonotype was seen a few times. This chain joins TRBV19 and TRBJ2-1; D is uncertain. The CDR3 contains 16 residues. The germline gives CDR1 LNHDA, CDR2 SQIVND (reference sequence). V lost 5 bases, J lost 0 bases, and 14 bases lay in between. The CDR3 loop is CASSSSYYSSYNEQFF. CDR3 bases: TGTGCCAGTAGTTCGTCCTACTATAGCTCCTACAATGAGCAGTTCTTC.